The rows below give T cell receptor beta chains drawn from one sample of a study of identical twins. TCRdb itself ran the 5' RACE reads through MiXCR, one entry per CDR3 protein. The repertoire consists of 140,000 to 150,000 distinct CDR3 sequences, with 3% to 4% occurring once and the leading ten covering around 8%. Sequenced input: memory T cells sorted from blood. The source of these receptors is a man younger than 30 in good health. Each CDR3 is given with its conserved first and last residue. The order of the fields is D gene, clone size, J gene, V gene, CDR3 DNA, CDR3 protein. The D gene is left open where the match is weak. Rows give clone size only sometimes, using once, few, many, or a class for an expanded clone.

>.|few|TRBJ2-3|TRBV14
TGTGCCAGCAGCCCTCGTGGTAGTCCTAGCACAGATACGCAGTATTTT
CASSPRGSPSTDTQYF
>.|.|TRBJ2-1|TRBV5-4
TGTGCCAGCAGCGACGGGAGTACATACAATGAGCAGTTCTTC
CASSDGSTYNEQFF
>TRBD1|many|TRBJ2-5|TRBV24-1
TGTGCCACCAGTGATTTTCAGGGGGCGCTCGGGAAAGAGACCCAGTACTTC
CATSDFQGALGKETQYF
>.|many|TRBJ1-4|TRBV10-3
TGTGCCATCAGTGGGGGAGGTGAAAAACTGTTTTTT
CAISGGGEKLFF
>TRBD1|many|TRBJ1-2|TRBV2
TGTGCCAGCAGCCGGACAGGGAAAGGCTACACCTTC
CASSRTGKGYTF
>.|many|TRBJ2-3|TRBV9
TGTGCCAGCAGCGTAGGAGCCTCCTTCTCAGATACGCAGTATTTT
CASSVGASFSDTQYF
>.|many|TRBJ1-5|TRBV6-5
TGTGCCAGCGGGCCTCACAATCAGCCCCAGCATTTT
CASGPHNQPQHF
>.|many|TRBJ2-2|TRBV3-1
TGTGCCAGCAGCCAGATCGGAAACACCGGGGAGCTGTTTTTT
CASSQIGNTGELFF
>.|many|TRBJ2-7|TRBV3-1
TGTGCCAGCAGGCATCGGGACACCTTAGGGGAGCAGTACTTC
CASRHRDTLGEQYF
>TRBD1|many|TRBJ2-5|TRBV11-2
TGTGCCAGCAGCTCTTGGACAGGGGGCGTAGAGACCCAGTACTTC
CASSSWTGGVETQYF
>TRBD2|many|TRBJ2-3|TRBV11-2
TGTGCCAGCAGCTTAAGGCGGTGGGGAGCGGGGTTCGGAGATACGCAGTATTTT
CASSLRRWGAGFGDTQYF
>TRBD2|many|TRBJ2-7|TRBV19
TGTGCCAGTAGACCGACATGGACTAGCAACTACGAGCAGTACTTC
CASRPTWTSNYEQYF
>.|.|TRBJ1-2|TRBV6-1
TGTGCCAGCCGGGCGTGGGCCCAAACAAACTATGCCTATACCTTC
CASRAWAQTNYAYTF
>.|many|TRBJ2-3|TRBV12-3/TRBV12-4
TGTGCCACCAATTTTGGGAGCACCGATACGCAGTATTTT
CATNFGSTDTQYF
>.|many|TRBJ2-5|TRBV18
TGTGCCAGCTCACCGGGGGGAGTAGGAGAGACCCAGTACTTC
CASSPGGVGETQYF
>.|many|TRBJ2-5|TRBV28
TGTGCCAGCAGGCCTACGGGGAAGGGGACCCAGTACTTC
CASRPTGKGTQYF
>TRBD1|.|TRBJ2-7|TRBV18
TGTGCCAGCTCCAGAGGTCTAGGGACAGGCGAGTACGAGCAGTACTTC
CASSRGLGTGEYEQYF
>TRBD2|many|TRBJ2-1|TRBV5-1
TGCGCCAGCAGCGGGACCGGGACTAGTCGGGACAATGAGCAGTTCTTC
CASSGTGTSRDNEQFF
>.|many|TRBJ1-1|TRBV28
TGTGCCAGCAGTTTAGGGAGAATCACTGAAGCTTTCTTT
CASSLGRITEAFF
>.|many|TRBJ1-4|TRBV4-2
TGTGCCAGCAGCCAAGATGGCGAAAAACTGTTTTTT
CASSQDGEKLFF
>TRBD1|many|TRBJ2-2|TRBV7-8
TGTGCCAGCAGCTTTGTTTTTCTGGGACAGGGGTCTACGAACACCGGGGAGCTGTTTTTT
CASSFVFLGQGSTNTGELFF
>.|many|TRBJ1-5|TRBV10-3
TGTGCCATCAGTGAACAGGGAGGTCAGCCCCAGCATTTT
CAISEQGGQPQHF
>.|many|TRBJ1-5|TRBV28
TGTGCCAGCAGTTTATCGACGGCTAGACAAAATCAGCCCCAGCATTTT
CASSLSTARQNQPQHF
>.|many|TRBJ2-1|TRBV9
TGTGCCAGGGGTTTAGTGTGGGGCGGGAATGAGCAGTTCTTC
CARGLVWGGNEQFF
>TRBD2|many|TRBJ2-3|TRBV5-1
TGCGCCAGCAGCTTAGGAGGGACTAGCGGTGGGGATACGCAGTATTTT
CASSLGGTSGGDTQYF
>.|many|TRBJ2-7|TRBV5-4
TGTGCCAGCAGCTTGGCCGGTCCAGGAAGCAACGAGCAGTACTTC
CASSLAGPGSNEQYF
>TRBD2|many|TRBJ2-1|TRBV4-2
TGTGCCAGCAGCCAAGATTTAAGCGGGACGCAGTTCTTC
CASSQDLSGTQFF
>.|many|TRBJ2-1|TRBV7-9
TGTGCCAGCAGCTTAGCGCTCGGCGGGATAGGCAATGAGCAGTTCTTC
CASSLALGGIGNEQFF
>.|many|TRBJ2-7|TRBV14
TGTGCCAGCAGCCAAGATTGGACAGCATACGAGCAGTACTTC
CASSQDWTAYEQYF
>.|.|TRBJ1-1|TRBV7-9
TGTGCCAGCAGCTTAGGAGACCCCCGGAACACTGAAGCTTTCTTT
CASSLGDPRNTEAFF
>.|many|TRBJ1-2|TRBV29-1
TGCAGCGTTGACCCTGCTAACTATGGCTACACCTTC
CSVDPANYGYTF
>.|many|TRBJ2-5|TRBV5-1
TGCGCCAGCAGCTTGGGGCAGCCTGGGCAAGAGACCCAGTACTTC
CASSLGQPGQETQYF
>.|many|TRBJ1-1|TRBV12-3/TRBV12-4
TGTGCCAGCAGCTCAAATAGGGGCGGTGACACTGAAGCTTTCTTT
CASSSNRGGDTEAFF
>.|many|TRBJ2-3|TRBV20-1
TGCAGTGCTGAATTGTTGCAGGGTCGCACAGATACGCAGTATTTT
CSAELLQGRTDTQYF
>TRBD1|many|TRBJ1-4|TRBV20-1
TGCAGGGCCGGACAGGGGGATGAAAAACTGTTTTTT
CRAGQGDEKLFF
>TRBD2|many|TRBJ2-5|TRBV20-1
TGCAGTGCTCCGCGACTAGCCGGGGAGACCCAGTACTTC
CSAPRLAGETQYF
>.|many|TRBJ1-5|TRBV6-1
TGTGCCAGCAGTGAAGGTGGAGCCCAGAATCAGCCCCAGCATTTT
CASSEGGAQNQPQHF
>TRBD2|many|TRBJ2-5|TRBV20-1
TGCAGTGGGGTCGGTCTAGCGGGGGAGACCCAGTACTTC
CSGVGLAGETQYF
>.|few|TRBJ2-1|TRBV2
TGTGCCAGCAGTGAAGAGCTAGCTTCAGTGGAGCAGTTCTTC
CASSEELASVEQFF
>TRBD1|.|TRBJ2-7|TRBV14
TGTGCCAGCAGCCGGCAGGGGGTCGACGAGCAGTACTTC
CASSRQGVDEQYF
>TRBD1|many|TRBJ1-6|TRBV10-3
TGTGCCATCAGTGAGTCATTGGGACAGACCGCACCCCTCCACTTT
CAISESLGQTAPLHF
>TRBD1|many|TRBJ2-5|TRBV7-8
TGTGCCAGCAGCTTAGTCCGTTCGGACAGGGAGGCGGCCCAGTACTTC
CASSLVRSDREAAQYF
>.|many|TRBJ2-1|TRBV20-1
TGCAGTGCGAGAGTATATGCCCATGAGCAGTTCTTC
CSARVYAHEQFF
>TRBD1|few|TRBJ2-4|TRBV12-3/TRBV12-4
TGTGCCAGCAGTTCCACGGGACAGGGGAGGGGGGTTAACATTCAGTACTTC
CASSSTGQGRGVNIQYF
>TRBD2|many|TRBJ2-1|TRBV29-1
TGCAGCGTTGGGTTCCTAGCGGGAGGTGACAATGAGCAGTTCTTC
CSVGFLAGGDNEQFF
>.|many|TRBJ2-5|TRBV29-1
TGCAGCGTTAAACCGGGACATCTCCAAGAGACCCAGTACTTC
CSVKPGHLQETQYF
>.|many|TRBJ2-5|TRBV4-1
TGCGCCAGCAGCCAAGATCCTTGGTCCCAAGAGACCCAGTACTTC
CASSQDPWSQETQYF
>.|many|TRBJ2-5|TRBV5-1
TGCGCCAGCAGCTTGTGGGACCAAGAGACCCAGTACTTC
CASSLWDQETQYF
>TRBD1|many|TRBJ2-7|TRBV11-2
TGTGCCAGCAGCTTATTCGGGACAGGGTACGGCGAGCAGTACTTC
CASSLFGTGYGEQYF
>TRBD1|many|TRBJ2-2|TRBV10-1
TGCGCCAGCAGTGAGTCGAGGACAGGGGCGAACACCGGGGAGCTGTTTTTT
CASSESRTGANTGELFF
>.|many|TRBJ1-2|TRBV5-6
TGTGCCAGCAGCCAAGACCGCCTCTATGGCTACACCTTC
CASSQDRLYGYTF
>TRBD2|many|TRBJ2-1|TRBV20-1
TGCAGTGTCGGACCCCCACGCGGGAGCTACAATGAGCAGTTCTTC
CSVGPPRGSYNEQFF
>TRBD2|many|TRBJ2-7|TRBV20-1
TGCAGTGCTAGAGGGGAGGGTACCATCGAGCAGTACTTC
CSARGEGTIEQYF
>.|many|TRBJ2-7|TRBV24-1
TGTGCCACCAGTGATTTGCAAAACGAGCAGTACTTC
CATSDLQNEQYF
>TRBD2|few|TRBJ2-1|TRBV20-1
TGCAGTGCAGCCGGGACTAGCGGGAGTCAGTACAATGAGCAGTTCTTC
CSAAGTSGSQYNEQFF
>.|many|TRBJ2-1|TRBV5-1
TGCGCCAGCAGCTTCCAGACCTACAATGAGCAGTTCTTC
CASSFQTYNEQFF
>.|many|TRBJ2-4|TRBV2
TGTGCCAGCACAGTCACAGGGAGTACAAACATTCAGTACTTC
CASTVTGSTNIQYF